One and the same sample provided the 24 T cell receptor beta chains below, sequenced in a study of blood T cell repertoires in COVID-19. Sequencing was performed with immunoSEQ multiplex PCR; in TCRdb, only in-frame clones are kept and a portion is missing. The table includes about 200,000 clones, around 80% detected once. The specimen was peripheral blood. The receptors come from a man aged 45 to 65 who had recovered from COVID-19.

This clone was seen only a few times. The V and J genes are TRBV5-4 and TRBJ2-1, with 9 bases that match TRBD2. Trimming cost V 4 bases and J 0 bases; bases outside gene matches: 5. The CDR3 is 16 amino acids. CDR1 and CDR2 (germline): SGHNT, YYREEE (reference sequence). The CDR3 bases are TGTGCCAGCAGCCGGCTAGCGGGGAGCTCCTACAATGAGCAGTTCTTC. Its protein product is CASSRLAGSSYNEQFF.

This sequence joins TRBV7-9 and TRBJ2-5; 7 bases are shared with TRBD2. Unmatched junction bases numbered 10, after V lost 2 bases and J lost 7 bases. In germline, CDR1 is SEHNR, CDR2 FQNEAQ (reference sequence). The length of the CDR3 is 15 residues. CDR3 loop: CASSLIAGGIGTQYF. DNA for the CDR3: TGTGCCAGCAGCTTAATTGCCGGGGGGATAGGGACCCAGTACTTC.

This chain connects TRBV30 to TRBJ2-5, with a possible D match to TRBD2 (5 bases). The CDR3 loop spans 13 amino acids. V gave up 1 base and J gave up 0 bases, with 6 bases separating them. Germline values: CDR1 GTSNPN, CDR2 SVGIG (reference sequence). The CDR3 DNA reads as TGTGCCTGGAGTGGAGGGTACCAAGAGACCCAGTACTTC. Translating it yields CAWSGGYQETQYF.

This clone was seen a few times. This sequence joins TRBV7-6 and TRBJ2-2; unclear D gene. Germline values: CDR1 SGHVS, CDR2 FNYEAQ. With 2 bases removed from V and 2 bases from J, the gap between germline ends came to 6 bases. The CDR3 is 14 amino acids. The CDR3 DNA is TGTGCCAGCAGCTTATCTAGAAACACCGGGGAGCTGTTTTTT. The encoded protein is CASSLSRNTGELFF. The entire variable domain, with the rest obtained from reference TRBV7-6 and TRBJ2-2, is as follows: GAGVSQSPRYKVTKRGQDVALRCDPISGHVSLYWYRQALGQGPEFLTYFNYEAQQDKSGLPNDRFSAERPEGSISTLTIQRTEQRDSAMYRCASSLSRNTGELFFGEGSRLTVL.

The chain combines TRBV28 with TRBJ1-1; no clear D. This CDR3 is 13 amino acids long. The germline V and J ends were trimmed by 9 bases and 8 bases, with 19 bases remaining between them. Looked up from germline, CDR1 is MDHEN and CDR2 is SYDVKM. This CDR3 is CASLVFRGSEAFF. The DNA for the CDR3 is TGTGCCAGTTTAGTCTTCCGGGGTAGCGAAGCTTTCTTT.

The chain combines TRBV30 with TRBJ1-6, with 7 bases identical to TRBD1. The length of the CDR3 is 15 residues. The V segment lost 4 bases and the J segment 6 bases; nucleotides outside the gene matches: 9. CDR1 GTSNPN and CDR2 SVGIG come from the germline V gene (reference sequence). In nucleotides, the CDR3 is TGTGCCTGGATAGGGGGCGCTCAGGGTAATTCACCCCTCCACTTT. Residues: CAWIGGAQGNSPLHF.

The rearrangement joins TRBV20-1 to TRBJ2-5; weak D call: TRBD1 (5 bases). This CDR3 contains 11 residues. The germline V gene has CDR1 DFQATT and CDR2 SNEGSKA (reference sequence). With 6 bases removed from V and 5 bases from J, the gap between germline ends came to 10 bases. The CDR3 spells CSAEKGETQYF. As DNA, the CDR3 is TGCAGTGCCGAGAAGGGGGAGACCCAGTACTTC.

The chain is built from TRBV15 and TRBJ2-1; 7 bases are shared with TRBD2. V gave up 2 bases and J gave up 0 bases; unmatched junction bases: 7. Germline-derived CDR1 and CDR2 are LNHNV and YYDKDF (reference sequence). The CDR3 extends over 17 amino acids. The CDR3 here is CATSRPELASSYNEQFF. The CDR3 nucleotides are TGTGCCACCAGCAGACCCGAACTAGCGAGCTCCTACAATGAGCAGTTCTTC.

The chain combines TRBV29-1 with TRBJ2-5; the D gene is possibly TRBD1 (6 bases). This CDR3 has 15 amino acids. The germline gives CDR1 SQVTM, CDR2 ANQGSEA. Trimming left V 6 bases short and J 2 bases short, with 19 bases between. Here the CDR3 reads CSVPFPGHIQETQYF. The DNA for the CDR3 is TGCAGCGTCCCATTTCCGGGACACATACAAGAGACCCAGTACTTC.

Only a few counts were recorded for this clone. The chain is built from TRBV2 and TRBJ2-7, with D perhaps TRBD2 (5 bases). The CDR3 is 12 residues long. CDR1 is SNHLY, CDR2 FYNNEI, per germline. V lost 3 bases and J 9 bases, leaving 12 bases between the germline ends. The CDR3: CASSDEGRRQYF. CDR3 nucleotides: TGTGCCAGCAGTGACGAGGGAAGGCGGCAGTACTTC.

This clone has just one count. The chain uses TRBV24-1 and TRBJ2-2; TRBD2 might be the D (7 bases). V lost 5 bases and J 1 base, leaving 19 bases between the germline ends. The CDR3 length is 18 residues. Germline CDR1 and CDR2: KGHDR and SFDVKD. The CDR3 sequence: CATSAQGRRGGNTGELFF. CDR3 coding DNA: TGTGCCACCAGTGCCCAGGGACGGAGGGGGGGGAACACCGGGGAGCTGTTTTTT.

The rearrangement uses TRBV7-2 and TRBJ2-1, with D perhaps TRBD2 (7 bases). The CDR3 extends over 15 amino acids. Germline CDR1 is SGHTA and CDR2 is FQGNSA. V was clipped by 5 bases and J by 3 bases, with 14 bases between them. CDR3 nucleotide sequence: TGTGCCAGCAGCCTGGGGGGGGCGATCTACAATGAGCAGTTCTTC. Protein product: CASSLGGAIYNEQFF.

The rearrangement joins TRBV9 to TRBJ1-2; no firm D call. From germline, CDR1 is SGDLS and CDR2 YYNGEE. V lost 0 bases and J 8 bases, leaving 11 bases between the germline ends. The CDR3 spans 13 residues. This CDR3 is CASSVGQNGGYTF. CDR3 sequence (DNA): TGTGCCAGCAGCGTAGGGCAAAACGGGGGCTACACCTTC.

The CDR3 loop reads CASSQDTLGVRSGRSTDTQYF. The DNA of the CDR3 is TGCGCCAGCAGCCAAGACACCCTGGGGGTGCGTAGCGGGAGATCCACAGATACGCAGTATTTT. This chain uses TRBV4-1 with TRBJ2-3, with 9 positions matching TRBD2. The ends lost 0 bases at V and 2 bases at J; junction bases unmatched: 18. The germline V gene encodes CDR1 MGHRA and CDR2 YSYEKL. The CDR3 totals 21 residues.

The chain is built from TRBV5-4 and TRBJ2-7, with D possibly matching TRBD2 (5 bases). Germline CDR1 and CDR2: SGHNT and YYREEE (reference sequence). V gave up 0 bases and J gave up 2 bases, with 12 bases separating them. CDR3 size: 15 residues. The CDR3 coding sequence is TGTGCCAGCAGCTTGGACCCGGACTCAACCTACGAGCAGTACTTC. Amino acid sequence: CASSLDPDSTYEQYF.

Here the CDR3 reads CASSLVRGRGYGYTF. CDR3 coding DNA: TGCGCCAGCAGCTTGGTGCGGGGGCGCGGCTATGGCTACACCTTC. V and J are TRBV5-1 and TRBJ1-2; D possibly corresponds to TRBD1 (6 bases). Per the germline V gene, CDR1 is SGHRS and CDR2 is YFSETQ. CDR3 length: 15 amino acids. The ends were cut back, 0 bases at V and 4 bases at J, with 13 bases in the middle.

The genes are TRBV28 and TRBJ2-7, with D perhaps TRBD2 (6 bases). Looked up from germline, CDR1 is MDHEN and CDR2 is SYDVKM. This CDR3 spans 15 amino acids. V lost 3 bases to trimming and J lost 1 base, with 13 bases between them. The CDR3 DNA sequence: TGTGCCAGCAGTTTTTGGGAGGACAAATCCTACGAGCAGTACTTC. Translated: CASSFWEDKSYEQYF. Drawing the rest from reference TRBV28 and TRBJ2-7, the complete variable domain is DVKVTQSSRYLVKRTGEKVFLECVQDMDHENMFWYRQDPGLGLRLIYFSYDVKMKEKGDIPEGYSVSREKKERFSLILESASTNQTSMYLCASSFWEDKSYEQYFGPGTRLTVT.

This chain uses TRBV16 with TRBJ1-5, with TRBD1 identical over 8 bases. V trimming: 4 bases; J trimming: 10 bases; junction bases outside the gene matches: 18. There are 17 residues in the CDR3. The germline gives CDR1 KGHSY, CDR2 FQNENV. CDR3 sequence reads: CASSPQTGALRTRPQHF. CDR3 DNA: TGTGCCAGCAGCCCCCAGACAGGGGCCCTTAGGACCCGACCCCAGCATTTT.

The table lists this clone with a few counts. The genes are TRBV3-1 (or the pseudogene TRBV3-2) and TRBJ2-3; D gene uncertain. Germline loops: CDR1 LGHDT, CDR2 YNNKEL (reference sequence). Deletions cut 4 bases from V and 2 bases from J, with 16 bases between. The CDR3 is made up of 16 amino acids. CDR3 nucleotide sequence: TGTGCCAGCAGCCCCGACCCAGGCGCGATCACAGATACGCAGTATTTT. Protein product: CASSPDPGAITDTQYF.

The rearrangement uses TRBV4-1 and TRBJ2-1; D ambiguous. The CDR3 loop spans 16 amino acids. Deletions cut 0 bases from V and 0 bases from J, with 9 bases between. From germline, CDR1 is MGHRA and CDR2 YSYEKL. The CDR3 nucleotides read TGCGCCAGCAGCCAAGAGGTCGCGGACTCCTACAATGAGCAGTTCTTC. The encoded protein is CASSQEVADSYNEQFF.

This clone occurred once. V and J are TRBV6-2 or TRBV6-3 and TRBJ2-7; possible D gene TRBD1, 6 bases. The V end lost 1 base, the J end lost 0 bases, and 13 bases lay between the germline ends. CDR1 MNHEY and CDR2 SVGEGT come from the germline V gene. This CDR3 region has 16 residues. For the CDR3, the DNA is TGTGCCAGCAGTTACTTCGACAGGAGACGCTCCTACGAGCAGTACTTC. Its protein product is CASSYFDRRRSYEQYF.

The V and J genes are TRBV19 and TRBJ2-5; 8 bases are shared with TRBD2. CDR3 length: 17 residues. Germline loops: CDR1 LNHDA, CDR2 SQIVND (reference sequence). Trimming removed 3 bases from V and 5 bases from J; junction bases left unmatched: 14. Here the CDR3 reads CASSIIGGTRTVETQYF. Here the CDR3 DNA reads TGTGCCAGTAGTATCATCGGTGGGACTAGGACTGTGGAGACCCAGTACTTC.

The chain recombines TRBV9 with TRBJ2-2; the D gene is possibly TRBD2 (5 bases). Trimming took off 4 bases at V and 1 base at J, with 17 bases between the two ends. The CDR3 loop spans 17 amino acids. CDR1 and CDR2 (germline): SGDLS, YYNGEE. CDR3 nucleotides: TGTGCCAGCAGCACATATTCCGGGAATATGAACACCGGGGAGCTGTTTTTT. Translating gives CASSTYSGNMNTGELFF.

The J gene is TRBJ1-4, the V gene TRBV2; 7 positions agree with TRBD1. The CDR3 is 15 residues long. CDR1 and CDR2 from the germline V gene are SNHLY and FYNNEI. J was trimmed by 8 bases and V by 5 bases; bases with no gene match: 11. This CDR3 is CASSQTTGKREKLFF. The CDR3 region has the DNA TGTGCCAGCAGTCAAACGACAGGGAAGAGGGAAAAACTGTTTTTT.